This entry is about one T cell receptor (beta chain). The data stem from a study of blood T cell repertoires in COVID-19. CDR1 and CDR2 from the germline V gene are ENHRY and SYGVKD. The V segment lost 8 bases and the J segment 2 bases; nucleotides outside the gene matches: 3. The CDR3 has 13 residues. Method: immunoSEQ multiplex PCR; TCRdb's copy keeps in-frame clones and lacks some. The sample yields about 90,000 clones, around 87% seen once. Sequencing used peripheral blood. The source is a human donor in a cohort sampled during active COVID-19. This chain joins TRBV10-3 and TRBJ2-5, with 9 nucleotides matching TRBD2. CDR3 DNA sequence: TGTGCCATCGGCAGCGGGGGGCAAGAGACCCAGTACTTC. Protein: CAIGSGGQETQYF.